This T cell receptor (beta chain) was observed in a study of shared clonotypes between healthy human individuals. About the study: A donor's plate count was three for CD4 naive and three for CD4 memory; CD8 naive had two and CD8 memory one. General observations from the study: Clonotype sharing among donors likely depends on sequencing depth.

This CDR3 has 16 residues. CDR1 MGHRA and CDR2 YSYEKL come from the germline V gene. Trimming cost V 0 bases and J 3 bases, with 15 bases left between them. Naive CD8 isolation took CD45RO-negative cells positively selected for CCR7 and excluded terminally differentiated effector memory CD45RA+ cells. Donors, without exception, were Caucasian adults residing in Nashville, Tennessee. Profiling relied on immunoSEQ multiplex PCR, and the TCRdb table lists in-frame clones only, not all of them. The sample includes hundreds of thousands of clones, roughly 95% of them seen just once. A word on this clone: What it binds is unknown.

The TCR comes from a woman under 40 in good health. V is TRBV4-1 and J is TRBJ2-7; D is unresolved. Sequencing was carried out using naive CD8+ T cells sorted from blood. The CDR3 DNA follows: TGCGCCAGCAGCCAAGATTCCTCCAGACCAGGCTACGAGCAGTACTTC. Translation: CASSQDSSRPGYEQYF.